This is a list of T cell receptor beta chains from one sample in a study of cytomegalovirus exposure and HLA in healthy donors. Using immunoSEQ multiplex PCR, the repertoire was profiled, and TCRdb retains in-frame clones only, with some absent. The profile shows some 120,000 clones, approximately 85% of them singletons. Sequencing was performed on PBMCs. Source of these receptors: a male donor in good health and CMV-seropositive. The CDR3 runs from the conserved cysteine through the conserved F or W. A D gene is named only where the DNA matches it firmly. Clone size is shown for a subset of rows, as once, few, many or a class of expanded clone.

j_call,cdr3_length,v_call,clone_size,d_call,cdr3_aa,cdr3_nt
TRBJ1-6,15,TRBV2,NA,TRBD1,CASSVRGGSNSPLHF,TGTGCCAGCAGTGTAAGAGGGGGCAGTAATTCACCCCTCCACTTT
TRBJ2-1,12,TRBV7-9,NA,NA,CASSPPRGEQFF,TGTGCCAGCAGCCCCCCTCGGGGTGAGCAGTTCTTC
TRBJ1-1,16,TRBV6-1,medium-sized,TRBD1,CASSVPWGQGNTEAFF,TGTGCCAGCAGTGTACCCTGGGGACAGGGGAACACTGAAGCTTTCTTT
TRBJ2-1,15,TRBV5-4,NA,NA,CASSLAPGTYNEQFF,TGTGCCAGCAGCTTGGCCCCGGGAACCTACAATGAGCAGTTCTTC
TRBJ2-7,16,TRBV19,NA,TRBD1,CASMGLTGQGSYEQYF,TGTGCCAGCATGGGATTAACGGGACAGGGATCCTACGAGCAGTACTTC
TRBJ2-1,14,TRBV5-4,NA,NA,CASSSEKRGNEQFF,TGTGCCAGCAGCTCAGAGAAAAGGGGCAATGAGCAGTTCTTC
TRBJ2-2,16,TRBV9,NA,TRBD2,CASSVQREGNTGELFF,TGTGCCAGCAGCGTGCAGCGGGAGGGTAACACCGGGGAGCTGTTTTTT
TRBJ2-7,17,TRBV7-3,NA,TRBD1,CASSWTGGSLPPYEQYF,TGTGCCAGCAGTTGGACAGGGGGTTCCCTCCCCCCGTACGAGCAGTACTTC
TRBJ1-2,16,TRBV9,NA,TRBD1,CASSVEVGQGGYGYTF,TGTGCCAGCAGCGTAGAAGTGGGACAGGGAGGGTATGGCTACACCTTC
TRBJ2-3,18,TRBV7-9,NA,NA,CASSDHLRDTRSTDTQYF,TGTGCCAGCAGCGACCACCTCCGGGACACCAGAAGCACAGATACGCAGTATTTT